This TCR beta chain was sequenced during a study of human T cells and chemical hapten exposure. As for the study in general: DPC (0.01%) was patch tested on the upper back and read at 6 days.

This sample's time point: patch test 1, 2 weeks after DPC sensitization. The sample's treatment: therapeutic diphenylcyclopropenone sensitization with weekly scalp DPC. A few counts support this clonotype. The CDR3 extends over 17 amino acids. CDR1 is SGHTA and CDR2 is FQGTGA in the germline V gene. The ends lost 2 bases at V and 0 bases at J; junction bases unmatched: 6. One entry per CDR3 protein, called by TCRdb with MiXCR from the RACE reads. This table has 340,000 or so distinct CDR3 sequences, around 7% appearing once. The sample consisted of whole blood, taken in connection with sensitization to the hapten diphenylcyclopropenone (DPC). The receptor was isolated from a woman younger than 35 with alopecia areata. Some clones in this sample may be carry-over from other donors' samples. This sequence joins TRBV7-3 and TRBJ2-2, with 7 bases lining up with TRBD1. CDR3 protein: CASSLAAGGSNTGELFF. The DNA of the CDR3 is TGTGCCAGCAGCTTAGCGGCAGGGGGTTCGAACACCGGGGAGCTGTTTTTT.